The clone carrying this T cell receptor beta chain has a handful of counts. The target antigen is unknown. Individual cDNA molecules carried attached unique molecular identifiers. TCRdb re-called the 5' RACE reads with MiXCR, one entry per CDR3 protein. The table has 70,000 to 75,000 distinct CDR3 sequences, about 12% seen once; the top ten hold 4% to 5%. The sample comes from a study of early T cells in non-severe SARS-CoV-2 infection. Study-wide points: Anti-spike CD8 responses were favored by VDJdb matching, which missed private and CD4 specificities.

Germline assignment: CDR1 LNHDA and CDR2 SQIVND (reference sequence). The CDR3 loop spans 15 amino acids. Trimming removed 4 bases from V and 6 bases from J; junction bases left unmatched: 9. J is TRBJ2-1 and V is TRBV19; TRBD2 matches 7 bases. Sequenced sample: whole blood. The receptor's source is an adult who was a healthcare worker with PCR-confirmed SARS-CoV-2 infection or an uninfected control (not recorded which). The CDR3 loop reads CASSTAGEVVNEQFF. In DNA form, the CDR3 reads TGTGCCAGTAGTACGGCGGGAGAAGTGGTCAATGAGCAGTTCTTC. Based on the CDR3 plus reference TRBV19 and TRBJ2-1, the full variable domain is DGGITQSPKYLFRKEGQNVTLSCEQNLNHDAMYWYRQDPGQGLRLIYYSQIVNDFQKGDIAEGYSVSREKKESFPLTVTSAQKNPTAFYLCASSTAGEVVNEQFFGPGTRLTVL.